Here is one T cell receptor (beta chain) with its context. Its antigen remains unidentified. This entry comes from a study of shared clonotypes between healthy human individuals. General study findings and limits: Approximately 5% of naive CD4 clonotypes were shared across several donors. Clonotype sharing among the donors was expected to vary with sequencing depth.

Assay execution took place at the deep level. Several immunoSEQ 96-well plates shared each subset's DNA, each plate a replicate. Here immunoSEQ multiplex PCR was the method, and the copy in TCRdb shows in-frame clones only, minus some. The sample has millions of clones; roughly 96% are singletons. The ends were cut back, 2 bases at V and 3 bases at J, with 10 bases in the middle. The length of the CDR3 is 14 residues. Germline CDR1 and CDR2: MNHEY and SVGAGI. Input material: naive CD4+ T cells sorted from blood. This sample's subset: CD45RA+ positively selected. The sequence came from a man between 18 and 35 years old in good health. V usage is TRBV6-5 and J usage is TRBJ1-1; no clear D. The CDR3 is CASSYGEVDTEAFF. For the CDR3, the DNA is TGTGCCAGCAGTTACGGGGAGGTGGACACTGAAGCTTTCTTT.